This TCR beta chain derives from a study of a mutant IDH1 vaccine in newly diagnosed glioma. Study background: Vaccination followed radiotherapy alone by 4-6 weeks, or accompanied temozolomide cycles. Beforehand, treatment had been radiotherapy, temozolomide, or both; the majority received both. The study held visit V12 at week 35 and visit V13 at week 47.

This CDR3 comprises 13 residues. Germline lookup yields CDR1 MNHEY and CDR2 SMNVEV (reference sequence). V lost 6 bases, J lost 11 bases, and 17 bases lay in between. In regard to this clone: What it binds is not known.

Data came from immunoSEQ multiplex PCR; TCRdb stores just in-frame clones and leaves some out. Among about 34,000 clones, about 93% were seen once, and the ten largest hold approximately 5.1%. Regarding time point: week 47, end of study. Mutant IDH1 20-mer peptide, at 300 ug, made up each vaccine dose, with topical imiquimod. At weeks 1, 3, 5, 7, 11, 15, 19 and 23, patients received a vaccination, eight in all. The clonotype was recovered from a middle-aged woman with glioma. The chain couples TRBV27 to TRBJ2-4, with D unclear. The sample in question was PBMCs, obtained from a glioma patient whose treatment included an IDH1 peptide vaccine. CDR3 DNA: TGTGCCAGCAGCCCCGGTGACCGGGCCTTTCAGTACTTC. Translated: CASSPGDRAFQYF.